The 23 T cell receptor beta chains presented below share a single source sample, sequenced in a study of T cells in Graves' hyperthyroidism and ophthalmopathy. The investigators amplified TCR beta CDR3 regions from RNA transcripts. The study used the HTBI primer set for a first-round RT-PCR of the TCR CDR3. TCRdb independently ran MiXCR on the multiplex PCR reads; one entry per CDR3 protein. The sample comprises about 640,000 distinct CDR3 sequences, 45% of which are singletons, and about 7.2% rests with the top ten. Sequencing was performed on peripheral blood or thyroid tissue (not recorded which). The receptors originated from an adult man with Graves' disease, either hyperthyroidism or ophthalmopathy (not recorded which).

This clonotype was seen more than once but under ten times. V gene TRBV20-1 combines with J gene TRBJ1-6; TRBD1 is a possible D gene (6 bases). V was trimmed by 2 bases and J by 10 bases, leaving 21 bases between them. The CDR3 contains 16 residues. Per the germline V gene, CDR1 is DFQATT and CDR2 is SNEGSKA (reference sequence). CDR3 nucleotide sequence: TGCAGTGCTAGACCTAAAGGCCGCAGGGGTTGGTCACCCCTCCACTTT. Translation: CSARPKGRRGWSPLHF.

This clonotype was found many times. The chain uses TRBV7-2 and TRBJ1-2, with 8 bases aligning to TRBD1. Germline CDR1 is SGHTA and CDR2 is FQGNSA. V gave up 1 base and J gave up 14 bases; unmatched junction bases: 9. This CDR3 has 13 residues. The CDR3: CASSLDGTGMTTF. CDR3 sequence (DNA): TGTGCCAGCAGCTTAGACGGGACAGGCATGACGACCTTC.

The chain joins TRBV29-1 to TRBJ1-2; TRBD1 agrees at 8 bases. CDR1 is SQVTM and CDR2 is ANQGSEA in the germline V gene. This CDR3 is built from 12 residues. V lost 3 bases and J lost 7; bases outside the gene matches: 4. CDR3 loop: CSVETGDPGYTF. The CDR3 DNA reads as TGCAGCGTTGAGACAGGGGATCCTGGCTACACCTTC. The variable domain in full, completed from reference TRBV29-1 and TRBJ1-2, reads SAVISQKPSRDICQRGTSLTIQCQVDSQVTMMFWYRQQPGQSLTLIATANQGSEATYESGFVIDKFPISRPNLTFSTLTVSNMSPEDSSIYLCSVETGDPGYTFGSGTRLTVV.

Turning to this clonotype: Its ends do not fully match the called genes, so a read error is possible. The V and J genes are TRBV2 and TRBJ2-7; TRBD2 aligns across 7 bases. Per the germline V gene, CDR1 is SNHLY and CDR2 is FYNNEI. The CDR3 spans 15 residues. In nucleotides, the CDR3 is TGTGCCGGCAGGCCTAGCGGACTAAGCTCCTACGAGCAGTACTTC. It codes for CAGRPSGLSSYEQYF.

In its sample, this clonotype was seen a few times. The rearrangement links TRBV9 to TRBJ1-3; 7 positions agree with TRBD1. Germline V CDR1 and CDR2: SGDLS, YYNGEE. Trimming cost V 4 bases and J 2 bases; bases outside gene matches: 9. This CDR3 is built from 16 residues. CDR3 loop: CASSYRTGGAGNTIYF. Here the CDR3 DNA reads TGTGCCAGCAGCTACCGGACAGGTGGGGCTGGAAACACCATATATTTT.

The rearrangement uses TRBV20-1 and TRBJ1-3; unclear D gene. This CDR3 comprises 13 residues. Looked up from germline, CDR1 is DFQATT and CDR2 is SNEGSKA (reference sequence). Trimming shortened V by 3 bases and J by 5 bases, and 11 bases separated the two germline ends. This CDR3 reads CSARSGVRNTIYF. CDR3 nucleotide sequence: TGCAGTGCTAGGTCCGGGGTCCGAAACACCATATATTTT.

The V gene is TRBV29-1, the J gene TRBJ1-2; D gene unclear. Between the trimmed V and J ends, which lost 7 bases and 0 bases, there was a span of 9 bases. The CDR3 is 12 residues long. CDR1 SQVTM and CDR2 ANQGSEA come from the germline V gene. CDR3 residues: CSGSPTNYGYTF. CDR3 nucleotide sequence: TGCAGCGGCAGTCCGACTAACTATGGCTACACCTTC.

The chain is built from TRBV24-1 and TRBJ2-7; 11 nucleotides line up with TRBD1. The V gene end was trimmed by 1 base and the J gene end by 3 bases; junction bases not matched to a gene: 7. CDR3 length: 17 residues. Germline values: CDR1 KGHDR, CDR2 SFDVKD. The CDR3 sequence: CATSDFVRDRGDYEQYF. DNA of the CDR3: TGTGCCACCAGTGATTTTGTGCGGGACAGGGGGGACTACGAGCAGTACTTC.

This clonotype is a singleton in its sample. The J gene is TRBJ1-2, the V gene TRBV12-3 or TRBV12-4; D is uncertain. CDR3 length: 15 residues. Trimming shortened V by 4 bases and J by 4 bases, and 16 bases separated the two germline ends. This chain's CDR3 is CASSYFSEGTYGYTF. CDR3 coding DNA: TGTGCCAGCAGTTACTTCTCGGAGGGTACCTATGGCTACACCTTC.

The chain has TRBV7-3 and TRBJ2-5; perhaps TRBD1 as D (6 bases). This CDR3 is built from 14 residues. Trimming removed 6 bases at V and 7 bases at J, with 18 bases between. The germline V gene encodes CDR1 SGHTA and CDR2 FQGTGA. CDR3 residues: CASRRTGLSSTQYF. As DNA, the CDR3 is TGTGCCAGCAGGCGTACAGGGCTATCTTCGACCCAGTACTTC.

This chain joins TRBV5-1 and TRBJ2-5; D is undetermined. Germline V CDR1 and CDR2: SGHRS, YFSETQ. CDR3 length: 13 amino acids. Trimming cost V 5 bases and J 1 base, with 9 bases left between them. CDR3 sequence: CASSAHLQETQYF. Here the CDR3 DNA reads TGCGCCAGCAGTGCCCATCTCCAAGAGACCCAGTACTTC.

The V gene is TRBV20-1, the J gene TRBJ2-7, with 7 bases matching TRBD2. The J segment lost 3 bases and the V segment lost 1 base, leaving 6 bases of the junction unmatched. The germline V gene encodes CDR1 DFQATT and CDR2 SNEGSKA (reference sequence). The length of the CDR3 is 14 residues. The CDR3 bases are TGCAGTGCTAGAGTTAGCGGGCCGCACTACGAGCAGTACTTC. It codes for CSARVSGPHYEQYF.

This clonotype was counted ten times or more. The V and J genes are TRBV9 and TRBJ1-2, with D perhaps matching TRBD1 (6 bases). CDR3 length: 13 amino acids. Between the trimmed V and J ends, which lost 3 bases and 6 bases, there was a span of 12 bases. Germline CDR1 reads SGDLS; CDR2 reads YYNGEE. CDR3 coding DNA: TGTGCCAGCAGCGGCCCAGGGGAGGATGGCTACACCTTC. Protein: CASSGPGEDGYTF.

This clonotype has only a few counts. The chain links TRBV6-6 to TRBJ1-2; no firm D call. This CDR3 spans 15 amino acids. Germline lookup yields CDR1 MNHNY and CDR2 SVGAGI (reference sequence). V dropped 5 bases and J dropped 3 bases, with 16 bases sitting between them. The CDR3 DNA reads TGTGCCAGCAGTGAACCTGACCAGCACCACTATGGCTACACCTTC. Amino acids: CASSEPDQHHYGYTF.

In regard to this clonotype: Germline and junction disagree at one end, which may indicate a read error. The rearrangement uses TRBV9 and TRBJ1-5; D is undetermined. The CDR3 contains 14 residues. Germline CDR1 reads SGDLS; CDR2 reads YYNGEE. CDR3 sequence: CASSVGGGNRPQHF. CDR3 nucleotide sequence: TGTGCCAGCAGCGTAGGGGGAGGCAATCGGCCCCAGCATTTT.

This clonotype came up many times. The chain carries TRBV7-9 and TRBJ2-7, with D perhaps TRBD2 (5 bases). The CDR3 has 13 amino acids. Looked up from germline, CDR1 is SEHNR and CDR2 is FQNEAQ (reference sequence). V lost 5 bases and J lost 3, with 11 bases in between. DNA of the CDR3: TGTGCCAGCAGCGTCCCCGGGGACTACGAGCAGTACTTC. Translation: CASSVPGDYEQYF. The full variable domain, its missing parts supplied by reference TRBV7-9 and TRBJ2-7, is DTGVSQNPRHKITKRGQNVTFRCDPISEHNRLYWYRQTLGQGPEFLTYFQNEAQLEKSRLLSDRFSAERPKGSFSTLEIQRTEQGDSAMYLCASSVPGDYEQYFGPGTRLTVT.

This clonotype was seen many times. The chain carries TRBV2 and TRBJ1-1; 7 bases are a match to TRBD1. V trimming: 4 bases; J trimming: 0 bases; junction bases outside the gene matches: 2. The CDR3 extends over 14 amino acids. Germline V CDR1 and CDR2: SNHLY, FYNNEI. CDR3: CASSGDSLNTEAFF. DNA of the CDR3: TGTGCCAGCAGTGGGGACAGCCTGAACACTGAAGCTTTCTTT.

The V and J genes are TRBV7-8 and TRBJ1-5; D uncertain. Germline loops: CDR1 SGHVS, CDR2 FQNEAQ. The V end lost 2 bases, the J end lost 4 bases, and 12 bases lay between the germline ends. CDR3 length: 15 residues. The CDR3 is CASSLSGMINQPQHF. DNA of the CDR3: TGTGCCAGCAGCTTATCCGGGATGATAAATCAGCCCCAGCATTTT.

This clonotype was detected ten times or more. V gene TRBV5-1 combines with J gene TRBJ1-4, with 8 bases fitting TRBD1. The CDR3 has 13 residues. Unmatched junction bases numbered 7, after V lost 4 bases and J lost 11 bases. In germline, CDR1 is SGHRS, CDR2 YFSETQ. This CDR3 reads CASSPMDRDKLFF. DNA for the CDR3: TGCGCCAGCAGCCCTATGGACAGGGATAAACTGTTTTTT. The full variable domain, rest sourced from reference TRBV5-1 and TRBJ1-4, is KAGVTQTPRYLIKTRGQQVTLSCSPISGHRSVSWYQQTPGQGLQFLFEYFSETQRNKGNFPGRFSGRQFSNSRSEMNVSTLELGDSALYLCASSPMDRDKLFFGSGTQLSVL.

The CDR3 DNA follows: TGTGCCAGTAGTAGCCCCCGATCAGGGACAGGGGCCAACGTCCTGACTTTC. Its translation is CASSSPRSGTGANVLTF. This chain joins TRBV19 and TRBJ2-6; tentative D call: TRBD1 (6 bases). The V end lost 4 bases, the J end lost 4 bases, and 17 bases lay between the germline ends. From germline, CDR1 is LNHDA and CDR2 SQIVND (reference sequence). This CDR3 spans 17 amino acids.

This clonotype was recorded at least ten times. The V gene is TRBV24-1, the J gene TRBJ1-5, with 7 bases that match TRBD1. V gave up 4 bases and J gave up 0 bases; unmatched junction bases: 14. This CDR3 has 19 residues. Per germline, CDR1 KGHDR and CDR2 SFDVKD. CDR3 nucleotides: TGTGCCACCAGTGACGCCGCCCCGACAGGGCCTTATAGCAATCAGCCCCAGCATTTT. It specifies CATSDAAPTGPYSNQPQHF.

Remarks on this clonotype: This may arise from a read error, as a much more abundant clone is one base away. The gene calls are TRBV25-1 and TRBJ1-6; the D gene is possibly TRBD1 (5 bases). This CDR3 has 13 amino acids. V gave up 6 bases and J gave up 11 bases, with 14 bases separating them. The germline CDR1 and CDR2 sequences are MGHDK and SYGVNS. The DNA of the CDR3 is TGTGCCAGCAGCCTTCAACAGGCGACACCCCTCCACTTT. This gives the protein CASSLQQATPLHF.

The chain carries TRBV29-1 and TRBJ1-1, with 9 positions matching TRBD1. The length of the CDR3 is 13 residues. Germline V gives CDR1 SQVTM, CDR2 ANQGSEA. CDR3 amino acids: CSATQGANTEAFF. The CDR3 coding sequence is TGCAGTGCTACACAGGGGGCGAACACTGAAGCTTTCTTT.